Following are 10 T cell receptor beta chains from one sample sequenced in a study of regulatory T cells in long-lasting Graves disease. TCR beta libraries were built with iRepertoire HTBI primers and Arm-PCR of CDR3 regions. MiXCR, run by TCRdb on the multiplex PCR reads, gives a single entry per CDR3 protein. The sample holds more than 400,000 distinct CDR3 sequences, 15% to 20% seen once. Time point specified: newly diagnosed GD, antithyroid drugs for less than 3 months. The TCR library was prepared using RNA isolated from PBMCs. This sample also appeared in a second study, on T cells in Graves' hyperthyroidism and ophthalmopathy.

Sequencing used peripheral blood mononuclear cells (PBMCs), obtained at new diagnosis, from a patient treated with antithyroid drugs. The receptors originated from a woman between 25 and 40 years old with Graves disease.

In its sample, this clonotype was seen many times. This chain connects TRBV27 to TRBJ1-5; D uncertain. Germline loops: CDR1 MNHEY, CDR2 SMNVEV (reference sequence). Trimming removed 2 bases at V and 4 bases at J, with 6 bases between. The CDR3 consists of 13 residues. The CDR3 DNA reads TGTGCCAGCAGTTTAACTCCTAATCAGCCCCAGCATTTT. As protein: CASSLTPNQPQHF.

This clonotype was recorded at least ten times. This chain links TRBV5-1 with TRBJ1-1; no firm D call. V was cut by 4 bases and J by 1 base, with 11 bases left in between. This CDR3 spans 14 amino acids. Germline V gene data show CDR1 as SGHRS and CDR2 as YFSETQ. CDR3: CASSRIQANTEAFF. In DNA form, the CDR3 reads TGCGCCAGCAGCCGCATACAAGCGAACACTGAAGCTTTCTTT.

This clonotype occurred many times. This chain joins TRBV24-1 and TRBJ2-7, with 7 bases that match TRBD2. J gave up 5 bases and V 4 bases, and 7 bases lay outside the gene matches. Germline CDR1 is KGHDR and CDR2 is SFDVKD. This CDR3 spans 14 amino acids. CDR3 nucleotide sequence: TGTGCCACCAGTGACCGGACTAGTACCGACGAGCAGTACTTC. It encodes CATSDRTSTDEQYF.

On this clonotype: A read error may be the cause here, since a much bigger clone is one base away. This chain joins TRBV24-1 and TRBJ2-7, with D maybe TRBD2 (5 bases). Germline CDR1 KGHDR, CDR2 SFDVKD. This CDR3 has 13 residues. With 4 bases removed from V and 6 bases from J, the gap between germline ends came to 12 bases. In DNA, the CDR3 is TGTGCCACCAGTGAACCCGGGGTTCCCGAGCAGTACTTC. As protein: CATSEPGVPEQYF.

This clonotype came up many times. V and J are TRBV30 and TRBJ2-7; no clear D gene. The V gene's germline CDR1 is GTSNPN and CDR2 SVGIG (reference sequence). The CDR3 consists of 14 residues. With 0 bases removed from V and 0 bases from J, the gap between germline ends came to 9 bases. In nucleotides, the CDR3 is TGTGCCTGGAGTGTACCGGGCGGCTCCTACGAGCAGTACTTC. This translates into CAWSVPGGSYEQYF. The whole variable domain, remainder taken from reference TRBV30 and TRBJ2-7, is SQTIHQWPATLVQPVGSPLSLECTVEGTSNPNLYWYRQAAGRGLQLLFYSVGIGQISSEVPQNLSASRPQDRQFILSSKKLLLSDSGFYLCAWSVPGGSYEQYFGPGTRLTVT.

For the CDR3, the DNA is TGTGCCACCAGTGATTCGGGACAGGGGATCGCTGAAGCTTTCTTT. Amino acid sequence: CATSDSGQGIAEAFF. The chain combines TRBV24-1 with TRBJ1-1; TRBD1 matches at 10 bases. CDR1 is KGHDR, CDR2 SFDVKD, per germline. CDR3 length equals 15 residues. With 2 bases clipped from V and 6 bases from J, the junction kept 5 bases outside the gene matches.

This sequence joins TRBV20-1 and TRBJ2-7, with TRBD1 matching 7 bases. V lost 6 bases and J lost 2; bases outside the gene matches: 10. CDR1 and CDR2 from the germline V gene are DFQATT and SNEGSKA (reference sequence). This CDR3 region has 14 residues. The CDR3 DNA reads TGCAGTGCGATAACAGGGGAATTCACCTACGAGCAGTACTTC. This sequence encodes CSAITGEFTYEQYF.

This clonotype was picked up many times. The V gene is TRBV27, the J gene TRBJ2-1, with D perhaps matching TRBD1 or TRBD2 (6 bases each). The CDR3 loop spans 18 amino acids. CDR1 and CDR2 from the germline V gene are MNHEY and SMNVEV (reference sequence). Trimming removed 2 bases at V and 0 bases at J, with 17 bases between. CDR3 DNA sequence: TGTGCCAGCAGTTTAATCTCCCGCAGGGGAGGCTCCTACAATGAGCAGTTCTTC. Its protein is CASSLISRRGGSYNEQFF.

Ten or more counts support this clonotype. V usage is TRBV20-1 and J usage is TRBJ1-3; 7 bases are a match to TRBD1. CDR1 DFQATT and CDR2 SNEGSKA come from the germline V gene (reference sequence). The CDR3 runs 19 residues. J gave up 2 bases and V 5 bases, and 21 bases lay outside the gene matches. CDR3 DNA sequence: TGCAGTGCTGTCGTCGCAGGGGGGGTCCCGGGGTTCCCTGGAAACACCATATATTTT. Translation gives CSAVVAGGVPGFPGNTIYF.

This clonotype has ten or more counts. The chain recombines TRBV2 with TRBJ2-2, with D unresolved. With 3 bases removed from V and 0 bases from J, the gap between germline ends came to 8 bases. Germline assignment: CDR1 SNHLY and CDR2 FYNNEI. The CDR3 is 15 residues long. CDR3 DNA: TGTGCCAGCAGTGACGCCAGGTCGAACACCGGGGAGCTGTTTTTT. Translating gives CASSDARSNTGELFF.